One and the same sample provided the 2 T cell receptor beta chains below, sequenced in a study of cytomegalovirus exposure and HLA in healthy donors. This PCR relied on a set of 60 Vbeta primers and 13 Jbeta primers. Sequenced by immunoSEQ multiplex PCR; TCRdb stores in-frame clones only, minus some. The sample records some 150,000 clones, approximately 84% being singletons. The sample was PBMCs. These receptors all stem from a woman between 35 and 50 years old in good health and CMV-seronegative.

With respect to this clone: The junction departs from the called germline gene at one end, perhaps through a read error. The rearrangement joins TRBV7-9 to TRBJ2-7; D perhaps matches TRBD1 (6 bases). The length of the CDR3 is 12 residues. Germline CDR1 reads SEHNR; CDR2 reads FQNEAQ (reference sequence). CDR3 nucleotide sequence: TGTTCCAGCAGCCTGTGGGGGCTCGAGCAGTACTTC. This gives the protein CSSSLWGLEQYF.

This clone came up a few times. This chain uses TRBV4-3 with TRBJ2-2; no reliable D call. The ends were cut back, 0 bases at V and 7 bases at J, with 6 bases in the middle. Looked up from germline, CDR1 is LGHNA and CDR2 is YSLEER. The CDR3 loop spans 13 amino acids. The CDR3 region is CASSQDQIGELFF. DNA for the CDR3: TGCGCCAGCAGCCAAGATCAGATCGGGGAGCTGTTTTTT.